The 16 T cell receptor beta chains below were found in one sample sequenced in a study of shared clonotypes between healthy human individuals. CD8 cells regarded as naive lacked CD45RO, were positively chosen for CCR7, and omitted terminally differentiated effector memory CD45RA+ cells. Data came from immunoSEQ multiplex PCR; TCRdb stores just in-frame clones and leaves some out. The sample comprises some 2,100,000 clones, 85% to 95% of which are singletons, and 1.5% to 2% rests with the top ten. The sample consisted of naive CD8+ T cells from PBMCs. These receptors all stem from a man younger than 35 in good health. Some clones in this sample may be carry-over from other donors' samples.

The chain has TRBV5-4 and TRBJ1-1; unclear D gene. Trimming removed 3 bases from V and 8 bases from J, with 2 bases in between. CDR1 SGHNT and CDR2 YYREEE come from the germline V gene (reference sequence). The CDR3 covers 9 residues. The CDR3 nucleotides are TGTGCCAGCAGCTCAGAAGCTTTCTTT. Translation: CASSSEAFF.

A note on this clone: The same CDR3 is also encoded by other DNA sequences in this sample. This rearrangement joins TRBV10-3 to TRBJ2-1; D gene unclear. Trimming took off 4 bases at V and 6 bases at J, with 4 bases between the two ends. This CDR3 has 11 residues. Germline V gives CDR1 ENHRY, CDR2 SYGVKD. CDR3 protein: CAISAGNEQFF. In DNA form, the CDR3 reads TGTGCCATCAGTGCTGGCAATGAGCAGTTCTTC.

J is TRBJ1-2 and V is TRBV29-1, with a weak D call TRBD1 (5 bases). The CDR3 has 11 amino acids. Germline CDR1 is SQVTM and CDR2 is ANQGSEA. The CDR3 loop reads CRVGALEGYTF. As DNA, the CDR3 is TGCAGGGTCGGGGCCTTAGAGGGCTACACCTTC.

The chain is built from TRBV11-2 and TRBJ2-3, with TRBD2 matching over 8 bases. The germline V gene has CDR1 SGHAT and CDR2 FQNNGV. The length of the CDR3 is 15 residues. Unmatched junction bases numbered 5, after V lost 2 bases and J lost 4 bases. The CDR3 reads CASSLIAGRADTQYF. CDR3 DNA sequence: TGTGCCAGCAGCTTAATAGCGGGACGAGCAGATACGCAGTATTTT.

The rearrangement links TRBV6-1 to TRBJ1-5; TRBD1 aligns across 7 bases. V lost 3 bases, J lost 1 base, and 9 bases stayed unmatched. CDR3 length: 17 residues. Germline lookup yields CDR1 MNHNS and CDR2 SASEGT. CDR3 loop: CASSDPTGRDSNQPQHF. In nucleotides, the CDR3 is TGTGCCAGCAGTGACCCGACAGGGAGGGACAGCAATCAGCCCCAGCATTTT.

CDR3 loop: CASSLASGSLGETQYF. CDR3 nucleotides: TGTGCCAGCAGTTTGGCTAGCGGGAGTCTGGGGGAGACCCAGTACTTC. V gene TRBV27 combines with J gene TRBJ2-5, with 10 bases lining up with TRBD2. Per germline, CDR1 MNHEY and CDR2 SMNVEV (reference sequence). This CDR3 contains 16 residues. J lost 5 bases, V lost 3 bases, and 9 bases had no gene match.

The genes are TRBV13 and TRBJ2-1; no clear D gene. V was clipped by 1 base and J by 7 bases, with 5 bases between them. Germline CDR1 reads PRHDT; CDR2 reads FYEKMQ (reference sequence). The CDR3 contains 12 residues. CDR3 protein: CASSLEGNEQFF. The DNA of the CDR3 is TGTGCCAGCAGCTTAGAAGGAAATGAGCAGTTCTTC.

This clone appeared once. The chain links TRBV7-9 to TRBJ2-1, with 9 bases matching TRBD1. V lost 5 bases to trimming and J lost 5 bases; unmatched junction nucleotides: 1. The CDR3 is 13 residues long. CDR1 is SEHNR and CDR2 is FQNEAQ in the germline V gene (reference sequence). CDR3: CASSHRGHNEQFF. CDR3 nucleotide sequence: TGTGCCAGCAGCCACAGGGGGCACAATGAGCAGTTCTTC.

The chain is built from TRBV5-4 and TRBJ1-2; D might be TRBD1 (5 bases). V shed 6 bases and J shed 4 bases, with 19 bases lying between them. CDR1 is SGHNT, CDR2 YYREEE, per germline (reference sequence). There are 15 residues in the CDR3. The CDR3: CASTASDMQSYGYTF. The CDR3 region has the DNA TGTGCCAGCACCGCCTCGGACATGCAATCCTATGGCTACACCTTC.

Notes on this clone: Other DNA sequences in this specimen translate into the identical CDR3. The genes are TRBV19 and TRBJ1-1; D not resolved. Germline-derived CDR1 and CDR2 are LNHDA and SQIVND (reference sequence). CDR3 length: 11 amino acids. V was cut by 7 bases and J by 1 base, with 4 bases left in between. DNA of the CDR3: TGTGCCAGTATCGGGAACACTGAAGCTTTCTTT. This translates into CASIGNTEAFF.

This clone has a single count. V is TRBV6-4 and J is TRBJ1-1, with 9 bases matching TRBD1. Germline CDR1 reads MRHNA; CDR2 reads SNTAGT. The CDR3 length is 16 residues. Trimming removed 5 bases from V and 2 bases from J; junction bases left unmatched: 9. The chain's CDR3 is CASSPGTGRGNTEAFF. The CDR3 DNA follows: TGTGCCAGCAGTCCCGGGACAGGGCGCGGCAACACTGAAGCTTTCTTT.

The V call is TRBV27, the J call TRBJ1-2; D possibly corresponds to TRBD1 (6 bases). The CDR3 has 14 amino acids. Trimming pared 3 bases from V and 2 bases from J, leaving 10 bases between. From germline, CDR1 is MNHEY and CDR2 SMNVEV (reference sequence). The CDR3 here is CASSFKQGNYGYTF. CDR3 nucleotide sequence: TGTGCCAGCAGTTTCAAACAGGGAAACTATGGCTACACCTTC.

The chain has TRBV6-1 and TRBJ2-1; TRBD1 agrees at 7 bases. V lost 2 bases to trimming and J lost 6 bases; unmatched junction nucleotides: 7. CDR3 length equals 15 residues. Germline V gene lookup returns CDR1 MNHNS and CDR2 SASEGT. In nucleotides, the CDR3 is TGTGCCAGCAGTGAATCACCCCGGGACAGCAATGAGCAGTTCTTC. Protein sequence: CASSESPRDSNEQFF.

This clone was observed a single time. This chain joins TRBV7-9 and TRBJ2-2, with TRBD1 matching over 7 bases. The CDR3 contains 14 residues. V gave up 6 bases and J gave up 3 bases; unmatched junction bases: 4. Germline V lookup: CDR1 SEHNR, CDR2 FQNEAQ (reference sequence). The CDR3 bases are TGTGCCAGCAGTTCGGGACAGTACACCGGGGAGCTGTTTTTT. It translates to CASSSGQYTGELFF.

The V gene is TRBV30, the J gene TRBJ1-2; D not certain. V shed 1 base and J shed 1 base, with 13 bases lying between them. The CDR3 loop spans 15 amino acids. Germline-derived CDR1 and CDR2 are GTSNPN and SVGIG (reference sequence). As DNA, the CDR3 is TGTGCCTGGAGTGCCCAGACACTTTTTAACTATGGCTACACCTTC. It translates to CAWSAQTLFNYGYTF.

The V gene is TRBV5-4, the J gene TRBJ2-7, with D tentatively TRBD1 or TRBD2 (5 bases each). Trimming pared 3 bases from V and 7 bases from J, leaving 17 bases between. The CDR3 runs to 14 residues. Per the germline V gene, CDR1 is SGHNT and CDR2 is YYREEE (reference sequence). CDR3 loop: CASSYDGTTGEQYF. The CDR3 nucleotides are TGTGCCAGCAGCTACGACGGGACGACGGGGGAGCAGTACTTC.